This passage covers 31 T cell receptor beta chains from one sample sequenced in a study of blood T cell repertoires in COVID-19. The table came from immunoSEQ multiplex PCR; TCRdb's copy has only in-frame clones and leaves some out. The sample records a few hundred thousand clones, 87% being singletons. The sample comprised peripheral blood. The receptors shown here come from a man between 18 and 29 years old with active or convalescent COVID-19.

The chain employs TRBV6-5 and TRBJ2-5; 10 bases line up with TRBD2. In germline, CDR1 is MNHEY, CDR2 SVGAGI. The V segment lost 6 bases and the J segment 4 bases; nucleotides outside the gene matches: 5. CDR3 size: 14 residues. The CDR3 region has the DNA TGTGCCAGCAGGCTAGCGGGAGCCGGAGAGACCCAGTACTTC. This codes for CASRLAGAGETQYF.

The chain recombines TRBV7-9 with TRBJ2-1; 14 nucleotides match TRBD2. The germline V gene has CDR1 SEHNR and CDR2 FQNEAQ (reference sequence). V shed 5 bases and J 8 bases; nucleotides not matched to a gene: 5. CDR3 length: 15 residues. The CDR3 DNA is TGTGCCAGCAGCCAGGGACTAGCGGGAGTGGATGAGCAGTTCTTC. Translation gives CASSQGLAGVDEQFF.

The chain combines TRBV15 with TRBJ1-2; a possible D gene is TRBD1 (5 bases). CDR3 length: 14 amino acids. With 2 bases removed from V and 3 bases from J, the gap between germline ends came to 10 bases. Germline V gives CDR1 LNHNV, CDR2 YYDKDF (reference sequence). The CDR3 bases are TGTGCCACCAGCAGAACTATAGGGGACTATGGCTACACCTTC. Translating it yields CATSRTIGDYGYTF.

The rearrangement uses TRBV25-1 and TRBJ1-1; D possibly corresponds to TRBD1 (5 bases). Per germline, CDR1 MGHDK and CDR2 SYGVNS. With 0 bases removed from V and 10 bases from J, the gap between germline ends came to 12 bases. The CDR3 loop spans 13 amino acids. In nucleotides, the CDR3 is TGTGCCAGCAGTGAATATTCAGGGCTGGGAGCTTTCTTT. Encoded protein: CASSEYSGLGAFF.

The chain has TRBV5-1 and TRBJ2-2, with TRBD1 as a possible D gene (5 bases). CDR1 is SGHRS and CDR2 is YFSETQ in the germline V gene. The CDR3 contains 14 residues. Trimming shortened V by 7 bases and J by 7 bases, and 17 bases separated the two germline ends. Here the CDR3 reads CASSLGPQGGELFF. In nucleotides, the CDR3 is TGCGCCAGCTCGTTGGGGCCTCAGGGCGGGGAGCTGTTTTTT.

The chain joins TRBV5-6 to TRBJ1-5; tentatively, D is TRBD1 (5 bases). Deletions cut 0 bases from V and 2 bases from J, with 9 bases between. The V gene's germline CDR1 is SGHDT and CDR2 YYEEEE. The CDR3 is made up of 15 amino acids. The CDR3 sequence is CASSLAGAGNQPQHF. The CDR3, as DNA: TGTGCCAGCAGCTTGGCTGGGGCAGGCAATCAGCCCCAGCATTTT. The full variable domain, in which reference TRBV5-6 and TRBJ1-5 provide the parts outside the CDR3, is DAGVTQSPTHLIKTRGQQVTLRCSPKSGHDTVSWYQQALGQGPQFIFQYYEEEERQRGNFPDRFSGHQFPNYSSELNVNALLLGDSALYLCASSLAGAGNQPQHFGDGTRLSIL.

This chain links TRBV10-3 with TRBJ1-5; TRBD1 matches 7 bases. The junction had 4 bases not matched to a gene; V was cut back by 8 bases and J by 3 bases. The germline CDR1 and CDR2 sequences are ENHRY and SYGVKD. This CDR3 has 13 residues. CDR3 sequence: CAIGQAPNQPQHF. CDR3 sequence (DNA): TGTGCCATCGGACAGGCCCCCAATCAGCCCCAGCATTTT.

This clone has just a few counts. The J gene is TRBJ1-6, the V gene TRBV5-1; the match to TRBD1 covers 7 bases. CDR1 is SGHRS, CDR2 YFSETQ, per germline. The CDR3 is made up of 16 amino acids. The J segment lost 0 bases and the V segment lost 4 bases, leaving 4 bases of the junction unmatched. CDR3 region: CASSLQGSSYNSPLHF. The CDR3 bases are TGCGCCAGCAGCCTACAGGGGAGCTCCTATAATTCACCCCTCCACTTT.

The V gene is TRBV14, the J gene TRBJ2-5, with a tentative D call TRBD2 (6 bases). The germline V and J ends were trimmed by 0 bases and 5 bases, with 16 bases remaining between them. In germline, CDR1 is SGHDN, CDR2 FVKESK. The CDR3 runs 16 residues. CDR3: CASSQEQVGAGETQYF. The DNA for the CDR3 is TGTGCCAGCAGCCAAGAGCAGGTTGGGGCGGGGGAGACCCAGTACTTC.

The gene calls are TRBV7-2 and TRBJ2-7; a possible D gene is TRBD1 (7 bases). Germline V gene data show CDR1 as SGHTA and CDR2 as FQGNSA. The CDR3 has 14 residues. V shed 1 base and J shed 4 bases, with 11 bases lying between them. The CDR3 is CASSLVAGQYEQYF. CDR3 bases: TGTGCCAGCAGCTTAGTTGCGGGACAGTACGAGCAGTACTTC. The full variable domain, rest sourced from reference TRBV7-2 and TRBJ2-7, is GAGVSQSPSNKVTEKGKDVELRCDPISGHTALYWYRQSLGQGLEFLIYFQGNSAPDKSGLPSDRFSAERTGGSVSTLTIQRTQQEDSAVYLCASSLVAGQYEQYFGPGTRLTVT.

This chain links TRBV28 with TRBJ1-5; D gene ambiguous. Germline V lookup: CDR1 MDHEN, CDR2 SYDVKM. The CDR3 loop spans 13 amino acids. V was trimmed by 2 bases and J by 11 bases, leaving 13 bases between them. The CDR3 loop is CASSLRSRGTQHF. CDR3 bases: TGTGCCAGCAGTTTAAGGTCTCGGGGTACCCAGCATTTT.

V is TRBV19 and J is TRBJ2-2; D is perhaps TRBD2 (5 bases). The CDR3 length is 13 residues. V lost 8 bases and J 4 bases, leaving 11 bases between the germline ends. CDR1 and CDR2 (germline): LNHDA, SQIVND (reference sequence). This chain's CDR3 is CASLLVSTGELFF. The CDR3 DNA is TGTGCCAGTCTACTAGTTAGCACCGGGGAGCTGTTTTTT.

The chain joins TRBV29-1 to TRBJ2-5; 10 nucleotides align to TRBD1. The CDR3 spans 13 residues. The V gene end was trimmed by 5 bases and the J gene end by 3 bases; junction bases not matched to a gene: 3. CDR1 is SQVTM and CDR2 is ANQGSEA in the germline V gene. CDR3 DNA sequence: TGCAGCGTTCCTGGGACAGGGGAAGAGACCCAGTACTTC. This encodes CSVPGTGEETQYF.

This clone was counted a few times. The chain links TRBV5-1 to TRBJ1-1; no reliable D call. The CDR3 contains 14 residues. Trimming took 0 bases from V and 7 from J, leaving 13 bases between them. Germline V gene data show CDR1 as SGHRS and CDR2 as YFSETQ. The CDR3 DNA is TGCGCCAGCAGCTTGGGAATGTCTGGGCTTGAAGCTTTCTTT. Translated: CASSLGMSGLEAFF. Based on the CDR3 plus reference TRBV5-1 and TRBJ1-1, the full variable domain is KAGVTQTPRYLIKTRGQQVTLSCSPISGHRSVSWYQQTPGQGLQFLFEYFSETQRNKGNFPGRFSGRQFSNSRSEMNVSTLELGDSALYLCASSLGMSGLEAFFGQGTRLTVV.

This chain's CDR3 is CASGGGSYEQYF. The CDR3 nucleotides read TGTGCGAGCGGGGGAGGGAGCTACGAGCAGTACTTC. V usage is TRBV6-5 and J usage is TRBJ2-7, with 8 positions matching TRBD2. The CDR3 is made up of 12 amino acids. Germline loops: CDR1 MNHEY, CDR2 SVGAGI.

The rearrangement uses TRBV18 and TRBJ2-3, with 8 bases that match TRBD1. Looked up from germline, CDR1 is KGHSH and CDR2 is LQKENI. The CDR3 totals 15 residues. J lost 5 bases, V lost 5 bases, and 9 bases had no gene match. The CDR3 reads CASSLRDRSEDTQYF. Here the CDR3 DNA reads TGTGCCAGCTCATTACGGGACAGGTCAGAAGATACGCAGTATTTT.

The chain is built from TRBV27 and TRBJ2-1; 10 bases fit TRBD2. Germline V lookup: CDR1 MNHEY, CDR2 SMNVEV (reference sequence). J was trimmed by 10 bases and V by 2 bases; bases with no gene match: 8. CDR3 size: 15 residues. The CDR3 DNA is TGTGCCAGCAGTTTACTAGCGGGAGAGGTAAGGGAGCAGTTCTTC. It specifies CASSLLAGEVREQFF.

The rearrangement links TRBV28 to TRBJ1-2; a weak D match, TRBD1 (5 bases). The CDR3 has 14 residues. The V gene lost 6 bases and the J gene lost 4 bases, with 15 bases spanning the gap. The germline CDR1 and CDR2 sequences are MDHEN and SYDVKM. Here the CDR3 reads CASSRISGVYGYTF. The CDR3 DNA reads as TGTGCCAGCAGCCGAATTTCGGGGGTCTATGGCTACACCTTC.

This chain uses TRBV27 with TRBJ2-7; TRBD2 is a possible D gene (6 bases). CDR1 MNHEY and CDR2 SMNVEV come from the germline V gene (reference sequence). V lost 2 bases to trimming and J lost 7 bases, with 18 bases between them. This CDR3 has 15 amino acids. The CDR3 region has the DNA TGTGCCAGCAGTTTAGACGGGAGTTTTTTCCGGGAGCAGTACTTC. Translated: CASSLDGSFFREQYF.

The V and J genes are TRBV7-8 and TRBJ1-2; 7 positions agree with TRBD1. Trimming took 3 bases from V and 1 from J; bases not matched to a gene: 2. This CDR3 spans 14 amino acids. In germline, CDR1 is SGHVS, CDR2 FQNEAQ. CDR3 DNA: TGTGCCAGCAGCTTGACAGGGTTTAACTATGGCTACACCTTC. It encodes CASSLTGFNYGYTF.

The genes are TRBV7-2 and TRBJ2-7; perhaps TRBD2 as D (6 bases). Trimming pared 1 base from V and 9 bases from J, leaving 13 bases between. Looked up from germline, CDR1 is SGHTA and CDR2 is FQGNSA. The CDR3 length is 13 residues. The CDR3 nucleotides read TGTGCCAGCAGCTTAGTGTGGGACTCCGGGCAGTACTTC. Protein sequence: CASSLVWDSGQYF.

This clone showed up just once. V is TRBV6-6 and J is TRBJ2-5; 7 nucleotides agree with TRBD1. The CDR3 extends over 14 amino acids. Germline CDR1 is MNHNY and CDR2 is SVGAGI (reference sequence). V was clipped by 4 bases and J by 5 bases; unmatched bases: 7. The CDR3 sequence: CASSWGTAKETQYF. As DNA, the CDR3 is TGTGCCAGCAGTTGGGGGACAGCAAAGGAGACCCAGTACTTC.

The chain joins TRBV5-4 to TRBJ2-2, with 7 bases aligning to TRBD1. V lost 4 bases, J lost 1 base, and 4 bases stayed unmatched. This CDR3 has 15 amino acids. Germline V lookup: CDR1 SGHNT, CDR2 YYREEE (reference sequence). CDR3 in amino acids: CASSPRQGNTGELFF. CDR3 DNA: TGTGCCAGCAGCCCCCGACAGGGGAACACCGGGGAGCTGTTTTTT.

This chain links TRBV11-1 with TRBJ1-4; possible D gene TRBD1, 6 bases. V gave up 5 bases and J gave up 5 bases, with 9 bases separating them. Germline CDR1 reads SGHAT; CDR2 reads FQDESV (reference sequence). This CDR3 contains 13 residues. The CDR3 loop is CASSPDRNEKLFF. The CDR3 DNA reads TGTGCCAGCAGCCCGGACAGAAATGAAAAACTGTTTTTT.

The chain joins TRBV6-2 or TRBV6-3 to TRBJ2-1, with 8 bases that match TRBD2. V was clipped by 4 bases and J by 2 bases; unmatched bases: 7. The CDR3 totals 16 residues. Germline V gives CDR1 MNHEY, CDR2 SVGEGT. The CDR3 nucleotides read TGTGCCAGCAGTTCCCCACTAGCGGTAACCTACAATGAGCAGTTCTTC. It codes for CASSSPLAVTYNEQFF.

The chain links TRBV7-9 to TRBJ1-4; unclear D gene. Between the trimmed V and J ends, which lost 1 base and 2 bases, there was a span of 8 bases. There are 15 residues in the CDR3. Germline V CDR1 and CDR2: SEHNR, FQNEAQ (reference sequence). The CDR3 DNA is TGTGCCAGCAGCTTAGATCTACAGACTAATGAAAAACTGTTTTTT. The encoded protein is CASSLDLQTNEKLFF. The complete variable domain, with remaining parts taken from reference TRBV7-9 and TRBJ1-4, reads DTGVSQNPRHKITKRGQNVTFRCDPISEHNRLYWYRQTLGQGPEFLTYFQNEAQLEKSRLLSDRFSAERPKGSFSTLEIQRTEQGDSAMYLCASSLDLQTNEKLFFGSGTQLSVL.

The chain employs TRBV3-1 (or the pseudogene TRBV3-2) and TRBJ2-7, with D possibly matching TRBD2 (6 bases). The V end was cut by 4 bases, the J end by 7 bases, with 14 bases between. The CDR3 spans 13 residues. CDR1 is LGHDT, CDR2 YNNKEL, per germline (reference sequence). CDR3: CASSPWDSGEQYF. The CDR3 bases are TGTGCCAGCAGCCCATGGGACTCCGGGGAGCAGTACTTC.

This clone turned up a few times. The V call is TRBV7-9, the J call TRBJ2-1; D is possibly TRBD1 (5 bases). Germline-derived CDR1 and CDR2 are SEHNR and FQNEAQ (reference sequence). V shed 5 bases and J shed 4 bases, with 12 bases lying between them. The CDR3 is 14 amino acids. CDR3 bases: TGTGCCAGCAGCCCCCCAGGGCTGTACAATGAGCAGTTCTTC. The encoded protein is CASSPPGLYNEQFF. The full variable domain, its missing parts supplied by reference TRBV7-9 and TRBJ2-1, is DTGVSQNPRHKITKRGQNVTFRCDPISEHNRLYWYRQTLGQGPEFLTYFQNEAQLEKSRLLSDRFSAERPKGSFSTLEIQRTEQGDSAMYLCASSPPGLYNEQFFGPGTRLTVL.

The chain couples TRBV7-9 to TRBJ2-3; 7 bases agree with TRBD2. Germline values: CDR1 SEHNR, CDR2 FQNEAQ (reference sequence). This CDR3 is built from 14 residues. V trimming: 1 base; J trimming: 2 bases; junction bases outside the gene matches: 0. This CDR3 reads CASSLGDYTDTQYF. DNA for the CDR3: TGTGCCAGCAGCTTAGGGGACTACACAGATACGCAGTATTTT.

This rearrangement joins TRBV2 to TRBJ2-7; D not certain. The CDR3 consists of 11 residues. The germline V gene encodes CDR1 SNHLY and CDR2 FYNNEI. Trimming pared 7 bases from V and 4 bases from J, leaving 8 bases between. The CDR3 loop reads CASTSGYEQYF. Written as DNA, the CDR3 is TGTGCCAGCACCTCCGGGTACGAGCAGTACTTC.

The CDR3 DNA is TGTGCCAGCAGTCCCCAGAGGGCCGACGAGCAGTACTTC. Its protein is CASSPQRADEQYF. The V gene is TRBV6-5, the J gene TRBJ2-7; the D gene is possibly TRBD2 (5 bases). CDR3 size: 13 residues. CDR1 and CDR2 from the germline V gene are MNHEY and SVGAGI. V lost 5 bases and J lost 5, with 13 bases in between.